A selection of T cell receptor beta chains follows, all from one sample in a study of T cell clusters in autoimmune cytopenias. From the multiplex PCR reads, TCRdb lists one entry per CDR3 protein and no DNA. The sample's table shows over 2,500 distinct CDR3 sequences. Sequences were obtained from peripheral blood. All receptors derive from a human donor with an autoimmune cytopenia or autoimmune hepatitis (not recorded which). CDR3s include the opening cysteine and the closing phenylalanine or tryptophan. Expanded clones are given a class, and other clones once, few, many or no size at all.

j_call	v_call	clone_size	cdr3_aa
TRBJ2-1	TRBV7-9	NA	CASSLGPIEQFF
TRBJ2-1	TRBV5-6	medium-sized	CASSLARNEQFF
TRBJ2-1	TRBV6-2/TRBV6-3	medium-sized	CASSSTGVQFF
TRBJ2-7	TRBV15	medium-sized	CATSTLAVEAYEQYF
TRBJ2-5	TRBV29-1	large	CSVAKGAGETQYF
TRBJ2-6	TRBV14	NA	CASHRGPGQSGANVLTF
TRBJ2-1	TRBV6-2/TRBV6-3	medium-sized	CASSYTPTSYNEQFF
TRBJ2-3	TRBV30	medium-sized	CAWSMGGAGTDTQYF
TRBJ2-1	TRBV5-5	medium-sized	CASSLYGSVNEQFF
TRBJ2-7	TRBV29-1	medium-sized	CSAASTGNSYEQYF
TRBJ2-7	TRBV7-9	NA	CASSLAGAGYEQYF
TRBJ2-7	TRBV5-6	NA	CASSLEIADYEQYF
TRBJ2-3	TRBV29-1	large	CSVGVSTDTQYF
TRBJ2-3	TRBV24-1	NA	CATSDGRPLTDTQYF
TRBJ2-5	TRBV20-1	NA	CSARGLGVETQYF
TRBJ2-3	TRBV30	medium-sized	CAWLPGDTQYF